This is a list of T cell receptor beta chains from one sample in a study of blood T cell repertoires in COVID-19. Libraries were prepared by immunoSEQ multiplex PCR; TCRdb keeps only in-frame clonotypes and omits some of them. The sample has 150,000 to 200,000 clones; around four fifths are singletons. The sequencing input was peripheral blood. The receptor set was obtained from a woman of 80 years or more with COVID-19, enrolled during active disease. Each CDR3 is given with its conserved first and last residue. The order of the fields is V gene, D gene, clone size, J gene, CDR3 DNA, CDR3 protein. The D gene is left open where the match is weak. Clone size appears in some rows only: once, few, many, or a class for an expanded clone.

v_gene: TRBV3-1/TRBV3-2
d_gene: TRBD1
abundance: NA
j_gene: TRBJ1-1
CDR3nt: TGTGCCAGCAGCCAAAACAGGGGCACTGAAGCTTTCTTT
CDR3aa: CASSQNRGTEAFF

v_gene: TRBV12-5
d_gene: TRBD2
abundance: NA
j_gene: TRBJ2-3
CDR3nt: TGTGCTAGTGGTCCGGGGGGGGATACGCAGTATTTT
CDR3aa: CASGPGGDTQYF

v_gene: TRBV5-1
d_gene: TRBD2
abundance: NA
j_gene: TRBJ2-1
CDR3nt: TGCGCCAGCAGCCTCACGAGCAGGACTAGCGGGAGTTTAATCTTC
CDR3aa: CASSLTSRTSGSLIF

v_gene: TRBV28
d_gene: NA
abundance: NA
j_gene: TRBJ1-1
CDR3nt: TGTGCCAGCATTCCAGGGGCGAACACTGAAGCTTTCTTT
CDR3aa: CASIPGANTEAFF

v_gene: TRBV7-3
d_gene: NA
abundance: NA
j_gene: TRBJ1-1
CDR3nt: TGTGCCAGCAGCTTAAATTACGGCACTGAAGCTTTCTTT
CDR3aa: CASSLNYGTEAFF

v_gene: TRBV3-1/TRBV3-2
d_gene: NA
abundance: NA
j_gene: TRBJ1-2
CDR3nt: TGTGCCAGCAGCCAACCCACAGGGTATGGCTACACCTTC
CDR3aa: CASSQPTGYGYTF

v_gene: TRBV5-8
d_gene: NA
abundance: NA
j_gene: TRBJ1-2
CDR3nt: TGTGCCAGCAGCCCCAGAGCCCAGAGGGGCTACACCTTC
CDR3aa: CASSPRAQRGYTF

v_gene: TRBV7-3
d_gene: TRBD1
abundance: few
j_gene: TRBJ2-7
CDR3nt: TGTGCCAGCAGTCCCGGGACAGGGGCCGTCGAGCAGTACTTC
CDR3aa: CASSPGTGAVEQYF

v_gene: TRBV24-1
d_gene: NA
abundance: NA
j_gene: TRBJ2-1
CDR3nt: TGTGCCACCAGTAGAGGCTCGGGGAAAATAAATGAGCAGTTCTTC
CDR3aa: CATSRGSGKINEQFF

v_gene: TRBV14
d_gene: TRBD1
abundance: NA
j_gene: TRBJ2-6
CDR3nt: TGTGCCAGCAGCAACCTACCGGGACAGGGGGCTGCTGGGGCCAACGTCCTGACTTTC
CDR3aa: CASSNLPGQGAAGANVLTF

v_gene: TRBV6-5
d_gene: NA
abundance: NA
j_gene: TRBJ1-2
CDR3nt: TGTGCCAGCAGCCTCCGGGGGGACTTCAACTATGGCTACACCTTC
CDR3aa: CASSLRGDFNYGYTF

v_gene: TRBV21-1
d_gene: NA
abundance: NA
j_gene: TRBJ2-1
CDR3nt: TGTGCCAGCAGCAAAGGTCCAGGGGGCAGGGATGAGCAGTTCTTC
CDR3aa: CASSKGPGGRDEQFF

v_gene: TRBV6-6
d_gene: TRBD2
abundance: once
j_gene: TRBJ2-7
CDR3nt: TGTGCCAGCAGTTACTCGGGACTAGCGGGGGACTACGAGCAGTACTTC
CDR3aa: CASSYSGLAGDYEQYF

v_gene: TRBV2
d_gene: NA
abundance: NA
j_gene: TRBJ1-2
CDR3nt: TGTGCCAGCAGCGCTAGAACAGGACGCTATGGCTACACCTTC
CDR3aa: CASSARTGRYGYTF

v_gene: TRBV27
d_gene: NA
abundance: NA
j_gene: TRBJ1-1
CDR3nt: TGTGCCAGCAGTTTGGTGGGGAGCACTGAAGCTTTCTTT
CDR3aa: CASSLVGSTEAFF

v_gene: TRBV10-3
d_gene: TRBD1
abundance: NA
j_gene: TRBJ1-1
CDR3nt: TGTGCCATCAGTGAGTCCACAGGGGGCGGAACTGAAGCTTTCTTT
CDR3aa: CAISESTGGGTEAFF

v_gene: TRBV25-1
d_gene: TRBD1
abundance: NA
j_gene: TRBJ1-5
CDR3nt: TGTGCCAGCAGCCAAACAGGGGTCGGCAATCAGCCCCAGCATTTT
CDR3aa: CASSQTGVGNQPQHF

v_gene: TRBV7-8
d_gene: NA
abundance: NA
j_gene: TRBJ1-5
CDR3nt: TGTGCCAGCAGCAGATCAGGGGTCAATCAGCCCCAGCATTTT
CDR3aa: CASSRSGVNQPQHF

v_gene: TRBV5-1
d_gene: TRBD1
abundance: NA
j_gene: TRBJ2-3
CDR3nt: TGCGCCAGCAGCGCACAGGGGGCCGCGGATACGCAGTATTTT
CDR3aa: CASSAQGAADTQYF

v_gene: TRBV10-1
d_gene: NA
abundance: NA
j_gene: TRBJ1-5
CDR3nt: TGCGCCAGCAGTGAGCAGGGGCAGTACAATCAGCCCCAGCATTTT
CDR3aa: CASSEQGQYNQPQHF